This TCR beta chain came from a study of T-cell reconstitution after alpha-beta-depleted transplantation in children (dated by TCRdb to 2015 to 2016). Describing the broader study: T-cell immune reconstitution after TCRalphabeta/CD19-depleted allogeneic hematopoietic cell transplantation in children was quantitatively tracked in the study by means of TCR repertoire profiling.

The treatment or condition label, as the study defines it: allogeneic hematopoietic cell transplantation with graft depleted of TCRalphabeta T cells and CD19 B cells. TCRalphabeta/CD19-depleted allogeneic hematopoietic cell grafts were given to the transplant recipients, all of whom were children. This clonotype was seen many times. Its antigen is still unknown. Per-base quality was not reported, and no clone a single base away is much larger than it. Broad study findings and their caveats: The apparently early recovery of alphabetaT-cell counts about two months after transplant reportedly depended on only several hundred rapidly expanded clones that came from non-depleted graft cells. Over the following months the frequencies of hyperexpanded clones went down, and after one year T-cell counts and TCRbeta diversity were mostly credited to newly produced T cells. In some patients, the high TCRbeta diversity seen at day 60 was put down to recipient T cells and intrathymic progenitors that had survived conditioning.

V gives up 0 bases and J gives up 5 bases, and the segment between their germline ends measures 5 bases. The CDR3 goes from the cysteine to the phenylalanine over 13 residues. Only CDR3 DNA is held: 39 bases, read in frame from base 1. CDR1 and CDR2, per the germline V gene (reference sequence), are MNHEY and SMNVEV. The library was prepared using PCR. TCRdb names Illumina HiSeq 2500 as the instrument used. TCR library preparation used molecular barcoding, with unique molecular identifiers applied to normalize quantification of the TCRbeta repertoire. The public reads were quality trimmed at Q25 with fastp and then assembled into clones with MiXCR by TCRdb, keeping productive beta chains. Each entry merges the rows of one CDR3 protein and shows their most common DNA and genes. This sample comprises a few hundred thousand distinct CDR3 sequences, around 7.1% of them detected only once. The ten top clones hold approximately 9.6% of the sample.

This sequence was found in a female patient between 2 and 15 years old who had a stem cell transplant for Fanconi anemia, so the T cells may come from the graft donor. The sequencing used peripheral blood, collected 360 days after TCRalphabeta/CD19-depleted stem cell transplant. This chain is built from TRBV27 and TRBJ2-1; the D gene is unclear. The sequenced DNA: TGTGCCAGCAGTTTATCTGGGCACAATGAGCAGTTCTTC. This sequence encodes CASSLSGHNEQFF.